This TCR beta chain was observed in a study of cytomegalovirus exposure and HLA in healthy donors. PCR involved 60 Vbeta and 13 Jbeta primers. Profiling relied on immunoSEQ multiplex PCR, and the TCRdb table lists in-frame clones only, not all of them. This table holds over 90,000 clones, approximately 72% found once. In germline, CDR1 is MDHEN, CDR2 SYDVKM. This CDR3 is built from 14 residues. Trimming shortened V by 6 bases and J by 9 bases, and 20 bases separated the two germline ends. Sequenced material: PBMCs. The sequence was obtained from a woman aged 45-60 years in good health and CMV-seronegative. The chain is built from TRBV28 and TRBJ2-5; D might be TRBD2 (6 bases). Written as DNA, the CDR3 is TGTGCCAGCAGCCCCTTTAGCGGTGAGGAGGCCCAGTACTTC. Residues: CASSPFSGEEAQYF.